The 17 T cell receptor beta chains given below trace back to one sample, sequenced in a study of cytomegalovirus exposure and HLA in healthy donors. Primers for the PCR totalled 60 Vbeta and 13 Jbeta. Repertoires were generated with immunoSEQ multiplex PCR, while TCRdb's copy carries only in-frame clones and drops some. The sample has 130,000 to 150,000 clones, under 85% seen once. The specimen was PBMCs. These receptors originate from a woman between 40 and 55 years old in good health and CMV-seropositive.

V and J are TRBV5-6 and TRBJ2-7; D gene uncertain. V was shortened by 3 bases and J by 3 bases, with 13 bases between the two germline ends. The CDR3 extends over 14 amino acids. Per the germline V gene, CDR1 is SGHDT and CDR2 is YYEEEE. The CDR3 here is CASSSLPPLYEQYF. The DNA for the CDR3 is TGTGCCAGCAGCTCCCTACCCCCTCTCTACGAGCAGTACTTC.

Details on this clone: In the same sample, other DNA sequences code for this CDR3. The CDR3 nucleotides read TGCGCCAGCAGCCCACGAGGAGGTAACACTGAAGCTTTCTTT. Encoded protein: CASSPRGGNTEAFF. This chain joins TRBV5-1 and TRBJ1-1, with D hard to call. The CDR3 loop spans 14 amino acids. Germline V lookup: CDR1 SGHRS, CDR2 YFSETQ. The V gene lost 4 bases and the J gene lost 2 bases, with 12 bases spanning the gap.

This rearrangement joins TRBV27 to TRBJ1-4; 9 nucleotides line up with TRBD1. CDR1 is MNHEY, CDR2 SMNVEV, per germline (reference sequence). Germline trimming cut 10 bases from V and 4 bases from J; bases unmatched to any gene: 4. This CDR3 spans 13 amino acids. CDR3 sequence: CATGTGSNEKLFF. The CDR3 nucleotides are TGTGCCACCGGGACAGGGAGTAATGAAAAACTGTTTTTT. Full variable domain (rest looked up from reference TRBV27 and TRBJ1-4): EAQVTQNPRYLITVTGKKLTVTCSQNMNHEYMSWYRQDPGLGLRQIYYSMNVEVTDKGDVPEGYKVSRKEKRNFPLILESPSPNQTSLYFCATGTGSNEKLFFGSGTQLSVL.

Written as DNA, the CDR3 is TGTGCCAGCAGTGAATCCGCCGGGGGACAGGGGATATACGAGCAGTACTTC. It yields the protein CASSESAGGQGIYEQYF. The rearrangement links TRBV25-1 to TRBJ2-7, with TRBD1 matching over 10 bases. The CDR3 is 17 residues long. Germline V gene lookup returns CDR1 MGHDK and CDR2 SYGVNS. Trimming took 1 base from V and 4 from J; bases not matched to a gene: 10.

This clone has more than one count but fewer than ten. The chain employs TRBV21-1 and TRBJ2-3; TRBD1, as called in the table, went unchecked against the DNA. TRBV21-1 has pseudogene status. The CDR3 length is 17 residues. The CDR3 region is CASSRSLRDTHTDTQYF. The CDR3 bases are TGTGCCAGCAGCAGGTCTCTCCGGGACACCCACACAGATACGCAGTATTTT.

The V call is TRBV15, the J call TRBJ2-2, with TRBD1 matching over 7 bases. This CDR3 contains 15 residues. The V gene end was trimmed by 6 bases and the J gene end by 6 bases; junction bases not matched to a gene: 10. CDR1 and CDR2 (germline): LNHNV, YYDKDF (reference sequence). CDR3 in amino acids: CATRDDQQGPGELFF. Here the CDR3 DNA reads TGTGCCACCAGGGATGACCAACAGGGGCCCGGGGAGCTGTTTTTT.

There are a few counts of this clone. This sequence joins TRBV2 and TRBJ2-3, with 7 bases identical to TRBD2. The CDR3 extends over 17 amino acids. V was clipped by 0 bases and J by 1 base; unmatched bases: 7. Germline V CDR1 and CDR2: SNHLY, FYNNEI. CDR3 loop: CASSEARRAGGTDTQYF. The CDR3 DNA is TGTGCCAGCAGTGAAGCCCGGCGGGCGGGGGGCACAGATACGCAGTATTTT.

The rearrangement links TRBV28 to TRBJ1-2, with TRBD1 matching 8 bases. Trimming took 1 base from V and 6 from J; bases not matched to a gene: 4. This CDR3 spans 14 amino acids. Germline CDR1 is MDHEN and CDR2 is SYDVKM. The chain's CDR3 is CASSLLAGGDGYTF. The CDR3 nucleotides read TGTGCCAGCAGTTTATTGGCAGGGGGCGATGGCTACACCTTC.

In its sample, this clone was seen a few times. The rearrangement joins TRBV7-9 to TRBJ2-1; 8 nucleotides agree with TRBD2. Trimming at V came to 3 bases and at J to 7 bases, leaving 8 bases not matched to a gene. From germline, CDR1 is SEHNR and CDR2 FQNEAQ (reference sequence). The CDR3 consists of 15 residues. The CDR3 region is CASSFPPGGLNEQFF. The CDR3 DNA reads TGTGCCAGCAGCTTTCCTCCGGGGGGGCTGAATGAGCAGTTCTTC. Full variable domain (outside the CDR3, taken from reference TRBV7-9 and TRBJ2-1): DTGVSQNPRHKITKRGQNVTFRCDPISEHNRLYWYRQTLGQGPEFLTYFQNEAQLEKSRLLSDRFSAERPKGSFSTLEIQRTEQGDSAMYLCASSFPPGGLNEQFFGPGTRLTVL.

On this clone: Additional DNA sequences in this sample encode the identical CDR3. CDR3 residues: CASSSRTGSSYEQYF. The CDR3 coding sequence is TGCGCCAGCAGCTCAAGGACAGGCAGCTCCTACGAGCAGTACTTC. J is TRBJ2-7 and V is TRBV5-1; 7 bases align to TRBD1. Trimming cost V 3 bases and J 0 bases; bases outside gene matches: 6. Germline values: CDR1 SGHRS, CDR2 YFSETQ. This CDR3 region has 15 residues. Complete variable domain (other parts from reference TRBV5-1 and TRBJ2-7): KAGVTQTPRYLIKTRGQQVTLSCSPISGHRSVSWYQQTPGQGLQFLFEYFSETQRNKGNFPGRFSGRQFSNSRSEMNVSTLELGDSALYLCASSSRTGSSYEQYFGPGTRLTVT.

The V gene is TRBV6-5, the J gene TRBJ2-7; 8 bases line up with TRBD1. J was trimmed by 5 bases and V by 1 base; bases with no gene match: 7. The CDR3 runs 15 residues. Germline CDR1 is MNHEY and CDR2 is SVGAGI. In nucleotides, the CDR3 is TGTGCCAGCAGTTACTGGGCAGGGGGCGAAAACGAGCAGTACTTC. This sequence encodes CASSYWAGGENEQYF.

The V call is TRBV19, the J call TRBJ2-5; 7 bases are a match to TRBD1. Germline CDR1 reads LNHDA; CDR2 reads SQIVND (reference sequence). After removal of 6 bases from V and 5 bases from J, the junction contained 6 bases not matched to a gene. The CDR3 consists of 13 residues. CDR3 sequence: CASSGRGWETQYF. In DNA form, the CDR3 reads TGTGCCAGTAGCGGCAGGGGGTGGGAGACCCAGTACTTC.

The V and J genes are TRBV7-2 and TRBJ1-2; tentatively, D is TRBD1 (5 bases). There are 15 residues in the CDR3. V lost 4 bases and J 2 bases, leaving 14 bases between the germline ends. Germline V gives CDR1 SGHTA, CDR2 FQGNSA. The CDR3 DNA sequence: TGTGCCAGCAGCTCTATTGCCGCAGGGAACTATGGCTACACCTTC. This encodes CASSSIAAGNYGYTF.

This rearrangement joins TRBV7-9 to TRBJ1-4; 7 nucleotides align to TRBD1. CDR1 is SEHNR, CDR2 FQNEAQ, per germline (reference sequence). Germline trimming cut 1 base from V and 8 bases from J; bases unmatched to any gene: 7. The CDR3 runs to 15 residues. The CDR3, as DNA: TGTGCCAGCAGCTTAGGGGACAGCCAACGGGAAAAACTGTTTTTT. Its protein is CASSLGDSQREKLFF. Variable domain in full (rest from reference TRBV7-9 and TRBJ1-4): DTGVSQNPRHKITKRGQNVTFRCDPISEHNRLYWYRQTLGQGPEFLTYFQNEAQLEKSRLLSDRFSAERPKGSFSTLEIQRTEQGDSAMYLCASSLGDSQREKLFFGSGTQLSVL.

The V gene is TRBV27, the J gene TRBJ1-2, with D tentatively TRBD1 (6 bases). Trimming took 4 bases from V and 4 from J, leaving 19 bases between them. The CDR3 loop spans 16 amino acids. Germline loops: CDR1 MNHEY, CDR2 SMNVEV (reference sequence). The CDR3 DNA is TGTGCCAGCAGTTCGGACAGATCCTTGAGGTTCTATGGCTACACCTTC. Residues: CASSSDRSLRFYGYTF.

This clone showed up just a few times. The V gene is TRBV2, the J gene TRBJ2-5; TRBD2 is a possible D gene (6 bases). CDR1 and CDR2 (germline): SNHLY, FYNNEI. Between the trimmed V and J ends, which lost 7 bases and 1 base, there was a span of 13 bases. This CDR3 spans 14 amino acids. The CDR3 region is CASNLVGGQETQYF. Written as DNA, the CDR3 is TGTGCCAGCAATCTTGTCGGGGGCCAAGAGACCCAGTACTTC.

The chain employs TRBV30 and TRBJ1-4; D call uncertain. Germline-derived CDR1 and CDR2 are GTSNPN and SVGIG (reference sequence). The CDR3 sequence is 16 residues long. The V and J ends lost 3 bases and 5 bases respectively, with 19 bases between them. The CDR3, as DNA: TGTGCCTGGAGGGGCCCAACAGCGGTAAAAAATGAAAAACTGTTTTTT. Translated: CAWRGPTAVKNEKLFF.